This T cell receptor beta chain was recovered during a study of T cells in Graves' hyperthyroidism and ophthalmopathy. The overall study: Peripheral blood collection took place at initial diagnosis, before any treatment. Study-wide findings and caveats: Ophthalmopathy and stable hyperthyroidism were told apart by a 13 V-J model. Most thyroid clonotypes expanded above 0.001 appeared in blood too.

Germline V gives CDR1 MDHEN, CDR2 SYDVKM. After removal of 5 bases from V and 0 bases from J, the junction contained 9 bases not matched to a gene. This CDR3 has 17 amino acids. There were TCR beta CDR3 regions amplified from RNA transcripts. The HTBI primer set drove a first-round RT-PCR of the TCR CDR3. TCRdb re-analysed the multiplex PCR reads in MiXCR, keeping a single row per CDR3 protein. The sample contains some 350,000 distinct CDR3 sequences, roughly 15% of which appear only once. For the diagnoses, clinical symptoms, serum thyroxine and TRAb, thyroid ultrasound and orbital computed tomography were used. This clonotype showed up many times. Its matching antigen is unknown.

This chain connects TRBV28 to TRBJ2-1; TRBD2 matches 8 bases. The TCR comes from a woman aged 40 to 50 with Graves' ophthalmopathy. The sequencing sample was made of blood. CDR3 DNA: TGTGCCAGCAGTGAACTAGCGGAATACAGCTCCTACAATGAGCAGTTCTTC. The encoded protein is CASSELAEYSSYNEQFF.